This record looks at one T cell receptor (beta chain) sequence and its context. Its antigen is not known. This CDR3 region has 15 residues. CDR1 is ENHRY and CDR2 is SYGVKD in the germline V gene. The data originate from a study of CXCR3-negative and CXCR3-positive naive CD8 T cells. Every CD8+ T cell subset underwent triplicate sorting at a few hundred thousand cells apiece. Study-wide findings and caveats: CXCR3-positive naive cells had TRB CDR3s that were more hydrophobic than CXCR3-negative naive cells had.

In preparing the TRB cDNA libraries, 5' RACE with UMI labels was used. TCRdb re-called the 5' RACE reads and shows each CDR3 protein once, DNA omitted. The listing contains under 150,000 distinct CDR3 sequences. The chain combines TRBV10-3 with TRBJ2-1. The sequenced sample consisted of naive CXCR3+ CD8+ T cells from blood. Indicated subset: CD45RO-CCR7+CD27+CD95- naive CD8+ T cells expressing CXCR3 (TNR3+). This TCR derives from a human donor in good health. Some clones in this sample may be carry-over from other donors' samples. The CDR3 is CAISESIGIYNEQFF.